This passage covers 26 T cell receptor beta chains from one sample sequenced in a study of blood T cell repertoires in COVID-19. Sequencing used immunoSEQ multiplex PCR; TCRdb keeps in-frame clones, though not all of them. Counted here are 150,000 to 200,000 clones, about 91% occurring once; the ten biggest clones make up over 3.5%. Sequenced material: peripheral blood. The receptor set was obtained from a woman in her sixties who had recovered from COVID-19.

CDR3 nucleotides: TGTGCCAGCAGTGACTCGACCAGGGGCACCGGGGAGCTGTTTTTT. Translated: CASSDSTRGTGELFF. The chain uses TRBV6-4 and TRBJ2-2, with TRBD1 as a possible D gene (6 bases). CDR3 length equals 15 residues. Germline loops: CDR1 MRHNA, CDR2 SNTAGT. V lost 0 bases and J lost 4, with 9 bases in between.

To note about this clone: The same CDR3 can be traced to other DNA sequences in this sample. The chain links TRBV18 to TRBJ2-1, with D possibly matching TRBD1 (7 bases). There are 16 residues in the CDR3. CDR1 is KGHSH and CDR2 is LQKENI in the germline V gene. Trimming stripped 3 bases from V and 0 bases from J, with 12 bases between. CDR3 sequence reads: CASSPPGGSSYNEQFF. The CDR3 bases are TGTGCCAGCTCACCCCCAGGGGGGAGCTCCTACAATGAGCAGTTCTTC.

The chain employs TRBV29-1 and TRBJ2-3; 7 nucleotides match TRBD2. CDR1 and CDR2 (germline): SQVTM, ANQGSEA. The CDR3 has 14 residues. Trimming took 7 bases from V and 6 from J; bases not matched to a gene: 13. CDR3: CSASGGGGVDTQYF. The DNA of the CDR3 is TGCAGCGCTAGTGGCGGGGGAGGTGTGGATACGCAGTATTTT.

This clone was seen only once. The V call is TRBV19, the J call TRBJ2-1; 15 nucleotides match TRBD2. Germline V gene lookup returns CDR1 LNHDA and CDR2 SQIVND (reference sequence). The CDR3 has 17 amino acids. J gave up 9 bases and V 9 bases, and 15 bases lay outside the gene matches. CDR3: CASTGTSGGRPRGEQFF. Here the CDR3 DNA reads TGTGCCAGCACCGGGACTAGCGGGGGGCGCCCTAGGGGTGAGCAGTTCTTC. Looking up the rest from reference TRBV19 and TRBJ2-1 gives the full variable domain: DGGITQSPKYLFRKEGQNVTLSCEQNLNHDAMYWYRQDPGQGLRLIYYSQIVNDFQKGDIAEGYSVSREKKESFPLTVTSAQKNPTAFYLCASTGTSGGRPRGEQFFGPGTRLTVL.

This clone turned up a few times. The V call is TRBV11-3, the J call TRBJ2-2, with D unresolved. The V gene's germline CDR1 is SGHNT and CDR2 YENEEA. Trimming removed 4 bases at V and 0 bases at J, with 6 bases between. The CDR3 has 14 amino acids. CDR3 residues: CASSSQTNTGELFF. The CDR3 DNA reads TGTGCCAGCAGCTCTCAGACGAACACCGGGGAGCTGTTTTTT.

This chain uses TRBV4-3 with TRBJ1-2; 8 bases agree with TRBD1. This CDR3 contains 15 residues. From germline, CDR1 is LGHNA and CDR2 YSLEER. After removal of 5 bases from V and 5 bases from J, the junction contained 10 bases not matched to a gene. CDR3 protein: CASSGRQGLGYGYTF. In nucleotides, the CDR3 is TGCGCCAGCAGCGGGCGACAGGGGCTTGGATATGGCTACACCTTC.

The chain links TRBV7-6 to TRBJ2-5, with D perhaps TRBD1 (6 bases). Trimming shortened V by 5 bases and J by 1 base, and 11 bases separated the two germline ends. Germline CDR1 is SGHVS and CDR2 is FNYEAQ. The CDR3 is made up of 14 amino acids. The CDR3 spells CASSDTGFQETQYF. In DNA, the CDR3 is TGTGCCAGCAGCGATACAGGGTTCCAAGAGACCCAGTACTTC.

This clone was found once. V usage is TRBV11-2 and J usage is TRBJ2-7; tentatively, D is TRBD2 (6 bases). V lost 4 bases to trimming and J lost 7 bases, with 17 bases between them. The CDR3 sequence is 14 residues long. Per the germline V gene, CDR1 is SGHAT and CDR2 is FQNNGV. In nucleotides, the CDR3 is TGTGCCAGCAGCTCAAATGGGTGGGGGGAGGAGCAGTACTTC. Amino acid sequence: CASSSNGWGEEQYF.

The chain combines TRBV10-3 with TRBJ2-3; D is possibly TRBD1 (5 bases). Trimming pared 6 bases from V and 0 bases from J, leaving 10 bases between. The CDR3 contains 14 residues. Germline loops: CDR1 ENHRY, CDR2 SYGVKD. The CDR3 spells CAIRNRNSTDTQYF. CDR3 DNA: TGTGCCATCAGAAACAGGAATAGCACAGATACGCAGTATTTT.

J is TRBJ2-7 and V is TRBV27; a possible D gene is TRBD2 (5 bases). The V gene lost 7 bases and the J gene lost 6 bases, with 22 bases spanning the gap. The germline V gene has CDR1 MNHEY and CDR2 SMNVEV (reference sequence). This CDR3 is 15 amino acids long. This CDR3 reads CASTPGSLHPSEQYF. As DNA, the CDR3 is TGTGCCAGCACCCCGGGATCCCTTCACCCATCCGAGCAGTACTTC.

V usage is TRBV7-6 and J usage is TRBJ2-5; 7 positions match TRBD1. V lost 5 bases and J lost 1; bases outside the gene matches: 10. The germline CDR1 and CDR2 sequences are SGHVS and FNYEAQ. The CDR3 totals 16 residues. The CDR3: CASSLGQVGAQETQYF. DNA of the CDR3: TGTGCCAGCAGCCTTGGACAGGTTGGGGCCCAAGAGACCCAGTACTTC.

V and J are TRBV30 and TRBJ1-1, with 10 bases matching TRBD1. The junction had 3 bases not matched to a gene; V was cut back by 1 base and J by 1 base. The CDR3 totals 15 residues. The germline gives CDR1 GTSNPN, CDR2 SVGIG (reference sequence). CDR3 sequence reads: CAWSGQGAGNTEAFF. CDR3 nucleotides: TGTGCCTGGAGTGGACAGGGGGCAGGGAACACTGAAGCTTTCTTT.

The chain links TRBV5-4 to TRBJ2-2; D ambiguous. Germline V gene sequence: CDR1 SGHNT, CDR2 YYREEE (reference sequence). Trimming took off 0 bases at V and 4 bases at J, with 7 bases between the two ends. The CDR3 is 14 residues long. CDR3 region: CASSLDLSTGELFF. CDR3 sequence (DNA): TGTGCCAGCAGCTTGGACTTATCCACCGGGGAGCTGTTTTTT.

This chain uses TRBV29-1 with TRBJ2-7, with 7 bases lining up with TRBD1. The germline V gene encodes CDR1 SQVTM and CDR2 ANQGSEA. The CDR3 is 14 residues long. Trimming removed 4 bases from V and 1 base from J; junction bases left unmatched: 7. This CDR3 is CSVGKGAGSYEQYF. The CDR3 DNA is TGCAGCGTTGGGAAGGGGGCCGGTTCCTACGAGCAGTACTTC.

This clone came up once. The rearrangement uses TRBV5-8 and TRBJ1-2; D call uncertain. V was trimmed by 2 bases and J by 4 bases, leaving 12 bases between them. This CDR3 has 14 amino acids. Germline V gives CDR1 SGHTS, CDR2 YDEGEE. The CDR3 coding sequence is TGTGCCAGCAGCTTAGTAGAGGCGGCCTATGGCTACACCTTC. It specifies CASSLVEAAYGYTF.

CDR3 protein: CASSLPQVATEAFF. CDR3 coding DNA: TGTGCCAGCAGTTTGCCACAGGTGGCGACTGAAGCTTTCTTT. The rearrangement uses TRBV28 and TRBJ1-1; D may be TRBD1 (5 bases). The V end was cut by 3 bases, the J end by 5 bases, with 13 bases between. Germline V gene lookup returns CDR1 MDHEN and CDR2 SYDVKM. The CDR3 runs 14 residues. The complete variable domain, with remaining parts taken from reference TRBV28 and TRBJ1-1, reads DVKVTQSSRYLVKRTGEKVFLECVQDMDHENMFWYRQDPGLGLRLIYFSYDVKMKEKGDIPEGYSVSREKKERFSLILESASTNQTSMYLCASSLPQVATEAFFGQGTRLTVV.

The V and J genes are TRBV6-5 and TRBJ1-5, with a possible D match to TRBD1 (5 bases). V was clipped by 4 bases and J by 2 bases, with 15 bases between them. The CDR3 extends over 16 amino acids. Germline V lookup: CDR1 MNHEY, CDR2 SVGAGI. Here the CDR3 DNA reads TGTGCCAGCAGTTTAGAACGGGGGTTGGGCAATCAGCCCCAGCATTTT. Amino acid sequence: CASSLERGLGNQPQHF.

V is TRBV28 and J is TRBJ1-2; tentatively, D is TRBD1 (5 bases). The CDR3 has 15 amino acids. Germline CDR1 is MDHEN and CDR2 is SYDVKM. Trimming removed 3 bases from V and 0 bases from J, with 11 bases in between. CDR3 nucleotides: TGTGCCAGCAGTTTTGGGAGGGGAGCTAACTATGGCTACACCTTC. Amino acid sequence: CASSFGRGANYGYTF.

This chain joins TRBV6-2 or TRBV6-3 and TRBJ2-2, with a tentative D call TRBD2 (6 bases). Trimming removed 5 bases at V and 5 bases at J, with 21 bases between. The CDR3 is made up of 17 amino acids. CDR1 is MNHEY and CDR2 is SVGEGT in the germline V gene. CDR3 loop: CASSRGLPNRNTGELFF. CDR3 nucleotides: TGTGCCAGCAGTCGGGGACTCCCCAATCGAAATACCGGGGAGCTGTTTTTT.

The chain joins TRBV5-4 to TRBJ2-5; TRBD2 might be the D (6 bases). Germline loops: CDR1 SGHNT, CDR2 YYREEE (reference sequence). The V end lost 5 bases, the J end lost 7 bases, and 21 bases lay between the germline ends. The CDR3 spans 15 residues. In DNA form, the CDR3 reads TGTGCCAGCAGTCCACGGGACTCTGGGGGGAGGACCCAGTACTTC. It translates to CASSPRDSGGRTQYF.

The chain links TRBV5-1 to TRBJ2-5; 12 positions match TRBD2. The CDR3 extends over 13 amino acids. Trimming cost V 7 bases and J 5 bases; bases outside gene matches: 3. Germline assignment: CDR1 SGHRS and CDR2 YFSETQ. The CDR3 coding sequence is TGCGCCAGCCCCGGACTAGCGGGGGAGACCCAGTACTTC. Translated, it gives CASPGLAGETQYF.

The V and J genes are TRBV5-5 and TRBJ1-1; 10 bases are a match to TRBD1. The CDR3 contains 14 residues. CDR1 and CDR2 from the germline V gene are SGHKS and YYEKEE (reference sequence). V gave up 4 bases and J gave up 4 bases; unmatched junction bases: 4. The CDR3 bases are TGTGCCAGCAGCCTGAGGGACAGGGGCACTGAAGCTTTCTTT. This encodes CASSLRDRGTEAFF.

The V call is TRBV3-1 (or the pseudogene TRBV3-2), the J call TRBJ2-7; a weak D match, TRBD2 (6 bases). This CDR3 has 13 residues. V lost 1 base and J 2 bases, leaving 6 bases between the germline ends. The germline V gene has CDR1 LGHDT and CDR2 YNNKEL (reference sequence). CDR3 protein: CASSQGGTYEQYF. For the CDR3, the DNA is TGTGCCAGCAGCCAAGGCGGGACCTACGAGCAGTACTTC.

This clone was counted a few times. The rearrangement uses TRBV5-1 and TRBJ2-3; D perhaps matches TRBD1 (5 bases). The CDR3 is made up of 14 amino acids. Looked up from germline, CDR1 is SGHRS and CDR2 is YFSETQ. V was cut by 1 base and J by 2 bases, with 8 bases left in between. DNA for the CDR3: TGCGCCAGCAGCTTGCAGGGTACCACAGATACGCAGTATTTT. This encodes CASSLQGTTDTQYF.

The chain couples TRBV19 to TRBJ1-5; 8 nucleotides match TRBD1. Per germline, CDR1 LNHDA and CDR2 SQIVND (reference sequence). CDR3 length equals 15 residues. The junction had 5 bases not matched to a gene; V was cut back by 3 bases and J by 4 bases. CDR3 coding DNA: TGTGCCAGTAGTATTGGGGACAGGACGAATCAGCCCCAGCATTTT. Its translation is CASSIGDRTNQPQHF.

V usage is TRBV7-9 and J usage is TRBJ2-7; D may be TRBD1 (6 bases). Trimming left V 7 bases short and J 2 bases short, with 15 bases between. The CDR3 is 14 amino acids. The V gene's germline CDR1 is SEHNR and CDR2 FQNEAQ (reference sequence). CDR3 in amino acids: CASTLRTGTYEQYF. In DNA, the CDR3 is TGTGCCAGCACCCTTAGAACAGGGACCTACGAGCAGTACTTC.